This T cell receptor beta chain emerged from a study of neoadjuvant anti-PD-1 for oral cavity cancer. Study-wide context: Before surgery, most patients got three to four biweekly 3 mg/kg nivolumab doses. Patients without progression received a fourth nivolumab dose around day 43, then surgical resection on days 50-56.

Sample time point: after neoadjuvant nivolumab, at surgical resection. Stage II-IVA oral cavity squamous cell carcinoma was new and untreated by systemic or radiation therapy. Cohort: HPV-negative, locally advanced oral cavity squamous cell carcinoma patients. Per the germline V gene, CDR1 is MNHNS and CDR2 is SASEGT. The CDR3 contains 11 residues. The V end was cut by 1 base, the J end by 3 bases, with 1 base between. The assay was immunoSEQ multiplex PCR, and TCRdb's table has in-frame clones only and misses some. Of 68,000 or so clones listed, around 84% are singletons. J is TRBJ2-7 and V is TRBV6-1, with no clear D. The sequencing here drew on PBMCs, taken after nivolumab (anti-PD-1) treatment. This receptor was identified in a person aged 35-79 years with oral cavity squamous cell carcinoma. CDR3 bases: TGTGCCAGCAGTGAAGGCTACGAGCAGTACTTC. Its translation is CASSEGYEQYF.